This passage covers 2 T cell receptor beta chains from one sample sequenced in a study of T cells after yellow fever vaccination. Each CDR3 protein is one row after TCRdb ran MiXCR on the 5' RACE reads. The repertoire holds 200,000 to 300,000 distinct CDR3 sequences, with roughly 13% as singletons. Source: CD4+ T cells sorted from PBMCs, taken 45 days after the yellow fever booster vaccination. The receptors originated from a man aged 25 to 40 who received the YFV17D yellow fever vaccine.

This clonotype was counted a few times. The chain is built from TRBV24-1 and TRBJ2-1; 12 bases fit TRBD2. The CDR3 runs to 17 residues. Trimming removed 4 bases from V and 0 bases from J; junction bases left unmatched: 3. Germline V gives CDR1 KGHDR, CDR2 SFDVKD. Written as DNA, the CDR3 is TGTGCCACCAGTGAACTGACTAGCGGGAGCTCCTACAATGAGCAGTTCTTC. It encodes CATSELTSGSSYNEQFF.

This clonotype occurred a few times. The J gene is TRBJ2-1, the V gene TRBV29-1; 11 nucleotides line up with TRBD2. The CDR3 has 13 residues. The V segment lost 7 bases and the J segment 5 bases; nucleotides outside the gene matches: 4. Germline CDR1 is SQVTM and CDR2 is ANQGSEA. DNA for the CDR3: TGCAGCGGGCTAGCGGGAGGCCACAATGAGCAGTTCTTC. Translation gives CSGLAGGHNEQFF.